The 9 T cell receptor beta chains reported below all come from one sample, sequenced in a study of multiple sclerosis patients with progressive multifocal leukoencephalopathy. The data were produced by immunoSEQ multiplex PCR, yet TCRdb's version contains in-frame clones alone and is incomplete. Found here are 29,000 or so clones, around 92% of them singletons; the top ten hold approximately 1.5%. Time point defined: five to six months of natalizumab therapy. Sequences were derived from PBMCs, sampled from a patient treated with natalizumab. These receptors were taken from a human donor with multiple sclerosis.

The CDR3 DNA reads as TGTGCTAGTGGTTTACTAAGCGACCGGTACTTC. Translated: CASGLLSDRYF. V usage is TRBV12-5 and J usage is TRBJ2-7; D is uncertain. Per germline, CDR1 LGHNT and CDR2 FRNRAP. There are 11 residues in the CDR3. The V end was cut by 3 bases, the J end by 12 bases, with 12 bases between.

The chain uses TRBV9 and TRBJ2-2, with 7 bases lining up with TRBD1. Germline values: CDR1 SGDLS, CDR2 YYNGEE. After removal of 3 bases from V and 1 base from J, the junction contained 6 bases not matched to a gene. This CDR3 is built from 16 residues. DNA of the CDR3: TGTGCCAGCAGCGCACAGGGGACAAAGAACACCGGGGAGCTGTTTTTT. This encodes CASSAQGTKNTGELFF.

This chain connects TRBV28 to TRBJ1-1; no firm D call. Germline V gene sequence: CDR1 MDHEN, CDR2 SYDVKM. Between the trimmed V and J ends, which lost 1 base and 5 bases, there was a span of 17 bases. The CDR3 is 16 amino acids. Here the CDR3 reads CASSLLWVGERTEAFF. The CDR3 coding sequence is TGTGCCAGCAGTTTATTATGGGTTGGGGAACGGACTGAAGCTTTCTTT.

CDR3 loop: CASSFRGGADLYGYTF. The DNA for the CDR3 is TGTGCCAGCAGCTTTCGAGGGGGGGCCGACCTCTATGGCTACACCTTC. This chain links TRBV5-5 with TRBJ1-2; possibly TRBD1 for D (6 bases). The germline CDR1 and CDR2 sequences are SGHKS and YYEKEE (reference sequence). This CDR3 is 16 amino acids long. V gave up 2 bases and J gave up 4 bases, with 18 bases separating them.

In regard to this clone: Other DNA sequences within the sample encode an identical CDR3. The chain links TRBV14 to TRBJ2-3, with TRBD1 as a possible D gene (6 bases). The CDR3 totals 15 residues. Germline V gene sequence: CDR1 SGHDN, CDR2 FVKESK. Trimming took 6 bases from V and 2 from J, leaving 15 bases between them. DNA of the CDR3: TGTGCCAGCAGTCAGGGGCTAGCTTACACAGATACGCAGTATTTT. Translated, it gives CASSQGLAYTDTQYF.

The CDR3 DNA reads as TGTGCCAGCAGCCGACGACAGGGCCCAGATACGCAGTATTTT. Its translation is CASSRRQGPDTQYF. The rearrangement links TRBV7-9 to TRBJ2-3, with TRBD1 matching 7 bases. Germline CDR1 reads SEHNR; CDR2 reads FQNEAQ (reference sequence). The length of the CDR3 is 14 residues. V lost 5 bases to trimming and J lost 4 bases; unmatched junction nucleotides: 6.

The chain links TRBV7-9 to TRBJ2-2; D is perhaps TRBD2 (6 bases). With 5 bases removed from V and 3 bases from J, the gap between germline ends came to 13 bases. The CDR3 consists of 15 residues. Germline V CDR1 and CDR2: SEHNR, FQNEAQ (reference sequence). CDR3 amino acids: CASSPPVADTGELFF. CDR3 nucleotide sequence: TGTGCCAGCAGCCCTCCGGTAGCGGACACCGGGGAGCTGTTTTTT.

The chain links TRBV5-6 to TRBJ1-1, with a possible D match to TRBD1 (6 bases). In germline, CDR1 is SGHDT, CDR2 YYEEEE. The CDR3 loop spans 12 amino acids. Trimming pared 4 bases from V and 8 bases from J, leaving 12 bases between. CDR3 DNA: TGTGCCAGCAGCCATGGGGGCTGGGAAGCTTTCTTT. Protein sequence: CASSHGGWEAFF.

The chain recombines TRBV7-2 with TRBJ2-7, with 8 bases lining up with TRBD2. The CDR3 has 16 residues. Germline V lookup: CDR1 SGHTA, CDR2 FQGNSA. With V trimmed by 5 bases and J by 6 bases, 15 bases remained unmatched. CDR3 DNA sequence: TGTGCCAGCAGCCCCTCCGGGACTAGTGTGTCATCCGAGCAGTACTTC. This translates into CASSPSGTSVSSEQYF.